These 22 T cell receptor beta chains were sequenced from one sample in a study of control samples from healthy donors and cancer patients (dated by TCRdb to 2020 to 2021). The library relied on the immunoSEQ multiplex PCR assay. Entries here come from immuneACCESS through TCRdb and include only in-frame sequences with V and J called. Some clones fail to appear in such tables; in the studies checked, an unresolved V gene covers under half of the shortfall, and the cause of the remainder is unknown. The sample table shows some 120,000 clones, and 93% are seen once. The ten most abundant clones make up roughly 2.6% of the sample. Input material: blood. These receptor sequences come from a man aged 25 to 45 in good health.

Worth noting for this clone: Other DNA sequences in the same sample also yield this CDR3. The V and J genes are TRBV6-4 and TRBJ1-2; D is unclear. The V end was cut by 2 bases, the J end by 2 bases, with 9 bases between. Germline V lookup: CDR1 MRHNA, CDR2 SNTAGT. CDR3 length: 14 residues. This CDR3 reads CASSDGLGNYGYTF. The DNA for the CDR3 is TGTGCCAGCAGTGACGGTTTGGGGAACTATGGCTACACCTTC.

The CDR3 reads CASSQVGGSTDTQYF. CDR3 coding DNA: TGTGCCAGCAGCCAGGTGGGGGGTAGCACAGATACGCAGTATTTT. The chain employs TRBV11-2 and TRBJ2-3; weak D call: TRBD2 (6 bases). The length of the CDR3 is 15 residues. Germline CDR1 and CDR2: SGHAT and FQNNGV. The ends were cut back, 5 bases at V and 0 bases at J, with 12 bases in the middle. Supplemented by reference TRBV11-2 and TRBJ2-3, the full variable domain reads EAGVAQSPRYKIIEKRQSVAFWCNPISGHATLYWYQQILGQGPKLLIQFQNNGVVDDSQLPKDRFSAERLKGVDSTLKIQPAKLEDSAVYLCASSQVGGSTDTQYFGPGTRLTVL.

The chain combines TRBV27 with TRBJ1-3; D gene unclear. Per germline, CDR1 MNHEY and CDR2 SMNVEV (reference sequence). V was shortened by 6 bases and J by 0 bases, with 15 bases between the two germline ends. The CDR3 is 16 residues long. CDR3 region: CASRSSTGYSGNTIYF. CDR3 bases: TGTGCCAGCAGGTCGTCGACGGGTTACTCTGGAAACACCATATATTTT.

This chain links TRBV7-9 with TRBJ1-1, with D hard to call. The CDR3 runs 17 residues. V was pared by 0 bases and J by 5 bases, with 19 bases between. CDR1 is SEHNR, CDR2 FQNEAQ, per germline (reference sequence). In DNA form, the CDR3 reads TGTGCCAGCAGCTTAGCACTGCCTCTCGGGGTGGGGACTGAAGCTTTCTTT. Its translation is CASSLALPLGVGTEAFF.

The rearrangement joins TRBV6-4 to TRBJ2-1; unclear D gene. The V end lost 1 base, the J end lost 4 bases, and 11 bases lay between the germline ends. Germline CDR1 and CDR2: MRHNA and SNTAGT. CDR3 length equals 15 residues. In nucleotides, the CDR3 is TGTGCCAGCAGTGACTATCTAGGGTCTTACAATGAGCAGTTCTTC. Its protein is CASSDYLGSYNEQFF.

This clone was observed a handful of times. V is TRBV7-9 and J is TRBJ1-2; a weak D match, TRBD1 (6 bases). Germline V gives CDR1 SEHNR, CDR2 FQNEAQ (reference sequence). V gave up 0 bases and J gave up 7 bases, with 21 bases separating them. The CDR3 totals 17 residues. DNA for the CDR3: TGTGCCAGCAGCTTAGCCCACGGGGGCGGCCTTGCTGGTGGCTACACCTTC. This codes for CASSLAHGGGLAGGYTF.

This chain connects TRBV2 to TRBJ1-2, with 7 bases matching TRBD1. CDR1 is SNHLY and CDR2 is FYNNEI in the germline V gene. The V and J ends lost 4 bases and 4 bases, in that order; junction bases with no gene match: 6. The CDR3 covers 14 residues. CDR3 DNA: TGTGCCAGCAGTGGGGACAGCCTAACCTATGGCTACACCTTC. It yields the protein CASSGDSLTYGYTF.

The chain has TRBV29-1 and TRBJ2-7, with 12 bases fitting TRBD1. Germline CDR1 and CDR2: SQVTM and ANQGSEA. The CDR3 has 15 amino acids. V shed 7 bases and J 3 bases; nucleotides not matched to a gene: 10. CDR3 DNA: TGCAGCGCCAAGAAAAGGGACAGGGGGCTCTACGAGCAGTACTTC. Encoded protein: CSAKKRDRGLYEQYF.

V usage is TRBV7-2 and J usage is TRBJ1-1; no reliable D call. Per the germline V gene, CDR1 is SGHTA and CDR2 is FQGNSA. The CDR3 length is 13 residues. The germline V and J ends were trimmed by 2 bases and 4 bases, with 8 bases remaining between them. The CDR3 here is CASSLSVGTEAFF. The CDR3 DNA reads as TGTGCCAGCAGCTTATCGGTGGGCACTGAAGCTTTCTTT.

The chain links TRBV11-2 to TRBJ1-1; D possibly corresponds to TRBD1 (5 bases). CDR1 is SGHAT, CDR2 FQNNGV, per germline. The V end lost 2 bases, the J end lost 3 bases, and 7 bases lay between the germline ends. This CDR3 has 13 residues. The CDR3 loop is CASSLTGDTEAFF. CDR3 bases: TGTGCCAGCAGCTTAACAGGTGACACTGAAGCTTTCTTT.

The chain joins TRBV6-4 to TRBJ2-3; 7 bases agree with TRBD2. There are 14 residues in the CDR3. The ends lost 8 bases at V and 10 bases at J; junction bases unmatched: 15. Per germline, CDR1 MRHNA and CDR2 SNTAGT. CDR3 nucleotide sequence: TGTGCCAGCCGGCGGGGCGGGGGTGACACTGCGCAGTATTTT. This translates into CASRRGGGDTAQYF.

V and J are TRBV5-6 and TRBJ2-7; 11 bases match TRBD2. Germline V gene lookup returns CDR1 SGHDT and CDR2 YYEEEE. The V and J ends lost 1 base and 6 bases, in that order; junction bases with no gene match: 9. The CDR3 consists of 16 residues. Here the CDR3 DNA reads TGTGCCAGCAGCTTGTTTGCTAGCGGGGGGATCTCCGAGCAGTACGTC. Amino acids: CASSLFASGGISEQYV.

Only one count was recorded for this clone. This chain joins TRBV2 and TRBJ2-3; D gene unclear. Germline V lookup: CDR1 SNHLY, CDR2 FYNNEI. V lost 8 bases and J lost 4, with 10 bases in between. The CDR3 length is 12 residues. CDR3 sequence reads: CASRQSPDTQYF. The DNA for the CDR3 is TGTGCCAGCCGCCAGTCCCCAGATACGCAGTATTTT.

J is TRBJ2-2 and V is TRBV5-1; D may be TRBD1 (6 bases). The CDR3 is made up of 14 amino acids. The V and J ends lost 0 bases and 5 bases respectively, with 8 bases between them. In germline, CDR1 is SGHRS, CDR2 YFSETQ. The CDR3 protein is CASSLDRVTGELFF. CDR3 in DNA: TGCGCCAGCAGCTTGGACAGGGTTACCGGGGAGCTGTTTTTT.

The J gene is TRBJ1-1, the V gene TRBV27; D perhaps matches TRBD1 (6 bases). Trimming stripped 0 bases from V and 2 bases from J, with 7 bases between. Germline lookup yields CDR1 MNHEY and CDR2 SMNVEV (reference sequence). The CDR3 is 14 amino acids. DNA of the CDR3: TGTGCCAGCAGTTTATCGGGGGCTAACACTGAAGCTTTCTTT. Its translation: CASSLSGANTEAFF.

This chain joins TRBV2 and TRBJ2-7, with 7 nucleotides matching TRBD1. Trimming removed 6 bases from V and 0 bases from J; junction bases left unmatched: 5. CDR1 and CDR2 from the germline V gene are SNHLY and FYNNEI. The CDR3 covers 14 residues. The CDR3 reads CASRLGTVSYEQYF. CDR3 coding DNA: TGTGCCAGCAGGCTCGGGACAGTCTCCTACGAGCAGTACTTC.

The V call is TRBV27, the J call TRBJ2-7, with D maybe TRBD2 (6 bases). CDR3 length: 13 amino acids. Trimming pared 6 bases from V and 1 base from J, leaving 10 bases between. Germline V gene sequence: CDR1 MNHEY, CDR2 SMNVEV (reference sequence). The CDR3 nucleotides read TGTGCCAGCAGACGGGAGTTTTCCTACGAGCAGTACTTC. Translated, it gives CASRREFSYEQYF.

This chain connects TRBV7-6 to TRBJ2-1; TRBD2 matches at 10 bases. The J segment lost 5 bases and the V segment lost 2 bases, leaving 6 bases of the junction unmatched. The CDR3 runs 16 residues. CDR1 is SGHVS, CDR2 FNYEAQ, per germline. CDR3: CASSLPTSGENNEQFF. CDR3 in DNA: TGTGCCAGCAGCTTACCCACTAGCGGGGAAAACAATGAGCAGTTCTTC.

The rearrangement links TRBV28 to TRBJ2-2; unclear D gene. This CDR3 has 13 amino acids. V was pared by 6 bases and J by 6 bases, with 11 bases between. The germline V gene has CDR1 MDHEN and CDR2 SYDVKM. CDR3: CASREYPSGELFF. CDR3 sequence (DNA): TGTGCCAGCAGGGAATACCCTTCCGGGGAGCTGTTTTTT. Combining the CDR3 with reference TRBV28 and TRBJ2-2 gives the whole variable domain DVKVTQSSRYLVKRTGEKVFLECVQDMDHENMFWYRQDPGLGLRLIYFSYDVKMKEKGDIPEGYSVSREKKERFSLILESASTNQTSMYLCASREYPSGELFFGEGSRLTVL.

The rearrangement joins TRBV2 to TRBJ2-3; D tentatively reads TRBD1 or TRBD2 (5 bases each). Germline V gives CDR1 SNHLY, CDR2 FYNNEI. V dropped 6 bases and J dropped 10 bases, with 17 bases sitting between them. This CDR3 has 13 residues. CDR3 DNA sequence: TGTGCCAGCAGCGTACAGGTCCCCGGGGCGCAGTATTTT. It specifies CASSVQVPGAQYF.

This chain links TRBV4-1 with TRBJ1-2; D call uncertain. Trimming removed 4 bases from V and 2 bases from J, with 14 bases in between. The CDR3 is 15 residues long. Looked up from germline, CDR1 is MGHRA and CDR2 is YSYEKL. CDR3 DNA sequence: TGCGCCAGCAGCCCGGGAGGCGGGCAGAACTATGGCTACACCTTC. This sequence encodes CASSPGGGQNYGYTF.

The chain uses TRBV5-4 and TRBJ2-2, with TRBD2 matching over 7 bases. CDR1 is SGHNT and CDR2 is YYREEE in the germline V gene (reference sequence). This CDR3 is 15 amino acids long. After removal of 2 bases from V and 6 bases from J, the junction contained 7 bases not matched to a gene. The CDR3 DNA follows: TGTGCCAGCAGCTTAGGAGCGGGGCTGTCCGGGGAGCTGTTTTTT. Translation gives CASSLGAGLSGELFF.